This T cell receptor (beta chain) was profiled in a study of shared T cell receptors in the human thymus. Only in-frame clones appear in the TCRdb table, and some are missing; sequencing was by immunoSEQ multiplex PCR. The table has about 660,000 clones, roughly 90% seen once. CDR3 length: 16 amino acids. CDR1 GTSNPN and CDR2 SVGIG come from the germline V gene (reference sequence). Trimming pared 4 bases from V and 7 bases from J, leaving 26 bases between. In addition, the sample was reused for a study of human thymus T cells. That paper adds: Each of the donors was a healthy Finnish infant who was undergoing open corrective cardiac surgery for congenital heart defects. Thymus specimens were resections from corrective heart surgery. An apparent bias in V and J gene usage was seen in thymic and blood repertoires. Thymic TCR repertoires of unrelated people reportedly overlapped highly.

Sequences were obtained from thymocytes. The rearrangement uses TRBV30 and TRBJ2-7; D is possibly TRBD1 (9 bases). The clonotype originates from a boy under two years old with a congenital heart defect. The CDR3 nucleotides are TGTGCCTGGACCACCCGTAGCGGGACAGGGAACAGGGAGCAGTACTTC. As protein: CAWTTRSGTGNREQYF.